The 23 T cell receptor beta chains listed next were all sequenced from one sample in a study of post-analysis software for immune sequencing data. Study findings and constraints: Controls showed lower frequencies than patients for roughly five TRBV segments, and TRBV5-6, TRBV5-1 and TRBV20-1 were among these.

Included in the TCR beta cDNA libraries were unique molecular identifiers. TCRdb fed the PCR reads into MiXCR, producing one record per CDR3 protein. This sample yields roughly 730,000 distinct CDR3 sequences, of which less than 35% are seen a single time; around 0.6% belongs to the top ten. These receptors' antigens are unknown. Sample: blood. The receptors derive from a girl between 5 and 17 years old with multiple sclerosis.

The gene calls are TRBV6-2 or TRBV6-3 and TRBJ2-7; TRBD1 matches 7 bases. V lost 7 bases and J lost 6; bases outside the gene matches: 12. The CDR3 has 14 residues. Germline lookup yields CDR1 MNHEY and CDR2 SVGEGT. CDR3 in DNA: TGTGCCAGCACCCCCAGGACAGGAACGTTCGAGCAGTACTTC. It yields the protein CASTPRTGTFEQYF.

This clonotype was detected a few times. V and J are TRBV7-2 and TRBJ2-5; D unresolved. Germline lookup yields CDR1 SGHTA and CDR2 FQGNSA. V dropped 5 bases and J dropped 5 bases, with 12 bases sitting between them. The CDR3 consists of 13 residues. The CDR3 sequence is CASSRGPPETQYF. CDR3 nucleotide sequence: TGTGCCAGCAGCAGAGGACCCCCTGAGACCCAGTACTTC.

This clonotype has a handful of counts. The rearrangement uses TRBV7-9 and TRBJ2-3; 7 bases are a match to TRBD2. Trimming removed 2 bases from V and 7 bases from J; junction bases left unmatched: 6. This CDR3 comprises 14 residues. Germline V gives CDR1 SEHNR, CDR2 FQNEAQ (reference sequence). The CDR3 DNA follows: TGTGCCAGCAGCTTACTGCGGGAGATAAATACGCAGTATTTT. This codes for CASSLLREINTQYF.

This clonotype has a handful of counts. The chain uses TRBV12-3 or TRBV12-4 and TRBJ2-5; D assignment may be TRBD1 or TRBD2 (5 bases each). The V gene lost 5 bases and the J gene lost 3 bases, with 16 bases spanning the gap. The CDR3 runs to 15 residues. The CDR3 loop reads CASSGGSRGEETQYF. In nucleotides, the CDR3 is TGTGCCAGCAGTGGTGGATCGCGAGGGGAAGAGACCCAGTACTTC.

This rearrangement joins TRBV7-2 to TRBJ2-3; TRBD2 might be the D (6 bases). V dropped 5 bases and J dropped 5 bases, with 14 bases sitting between them. CDR1 SGHTA and CDR2 FQGNSA come from the germline V gene. This CDR3 is built from 14 residues. This CDR3 is CASSPGVAEDTQYF. Here the CDR3 DNA reads TGTGCCAGCAGCCCCGGGGTAGCGGAAGATACGCAGTATTTT.

V and J are TRBV7-2 and TRBJ1-1; 7 positions agree with TRBD1. The CDR3 sequence is 17 residues long. Germline V gives CDR1 SGHTA, CDR2 FQGNSA. V shed 7 bases, J shed 0 bases, and the junction held 14 bases outside the gene matches. CDR3 bases: TGTGCCAGCACCCACGTGGGTGGGACAGTAGTGAACACTGAAGCTTTCTTT. Encoded protein: CASTHVGGTVVNTEAFF. The full variable domain, in which reference TRBV7-2 and TRBJ1-1 provide the parts outside the CDR3, is GAGVSQSPSNKVTEKGKDVELRCDPISGHTALYWYRQSLGQGLEFLIYFQGNSAPDKSGLPSDRFSAERTGGSVSTLTIQRTQQEDSAVYLCASTHVGGTVVNTEAFFGQGTRLTVV.

In this sample, this clonotype turned up many times. The genes are TRBV29-1 and TRBJ2-7, with TRBD1 matching over 8 bases. The ends lost 4 bases at V and 3 bases at J; junction bases unmatched: 5. The V gene's germline CDR1 is SQVTM and CDR2 ANQGSEA. This CDR3 is 13 amino acids long. CDR3 protein: CSVGGDRYYEQYF. For the CDR3, the DNA is TGCAGCGTTGGTGGGGACAGGTACTACGAGCAGTACTTC.

A note on this clonotype: This may come from a read error, since a much larger clone is one base off. The genes are TRBV5-5 and TRBJ2-5; D perhaps matches TRBD1 (7 bases). Deletions cut 4 bases from V and 0 bases from J, with 16 bases between. The CDR3 runs 16 residues. The germline CDR1 and CDR2 sequences are SGHKS and YYEKEE (reference sequence). The CDR3 loop is CASSTGRGQNQETQYF. The CDR3 DNA reads TGTGCCAGCAGCACTGGGCGGGGACAGAACCAAGAGACCCAGTACTTC.

The chain recombines TRBV6-4 with TRBJ2-1; tentatively, D is TRBD1 (6 bases). The germline V gene encodes CDR1 MRHNA and CDR2 SNTAGT. V was clipped by 0 bases and J by 14 bases, with 11 bases between them. The CDR3 length is 12 residues. CDR3 sequence reads: CASSDSTGVEFF. DNA for the CDR3: TGTGCCAGCAGTGACTCGACAGGCGTCGAGTTCTTC.

The V and J genes are TRBV5-1 and TRBJ2-7; D remains ambiguous. Trimming removed 4 bases from V and 2 bases from J, with 13 bases in between. This CDR3 region has 14 residues. CDR1 and CDR2 (germline): SGHRS, YFSETQ. This CDR3 is CASSIDHQTYEQYF. CDR3 coding DNA: TGCGCCAGCAGCATCGACCATCAGACCTACGAGCAGTACTTC.

This chain joins TRBV7-2 and TRBJ1-6, with D hard to call. V gave up 2 bases and J gave up 6 bases, with 11 bases separating them. Germline CDR1 reads SGHTA; CDR2 reads FQGNSA. The CDR3 consists of 15 residues. The CDR3 bases are TGTGCCAGCAGCTTACGACTTGGTTCTAATTCACCCCTCCACTTT. Its translation: CASSLRLGSNSPLHF.

This clonotype was counted ten times or more. The V and J genes are TRBV6-5 and TRBJ2-5; D may be TRBD1 or TRBD2 (6 bases each). Trimming pared 7 bases from V and 5 bases from J, leaving 23 bases between. Germline CDR1 is MNHEY and CDR2 is SVGAGI. The CDR3 spans 16 residues. The CDR3 reads CASTNPGGRGFETQYF. The CDR3 nucleotides read TGTGCCAGCACCAACCCCGGGGGCAGAGGTTTTGAGACCCAGTACTTC.

The chain recombines TRBV5-5 with TRBJ1-3, with D possibly matching TRBD1 (5 bases). Trimming removed 0 bases from V and 0 bases from J, with 13 bases in between. The CDR3 is 17 amino acids. CDR1 is SGHKS, CDR2 YYEKEE, per germline (reference sequence). CDR3 DNA: TGTGCCAGCAGCTTGGGGGGACCGAATTACTCTGGAAACACCATATATTTT. Translating it yields CASSLGGPNYSGNTIYF.

This clonotype was seen a few times. The rearrangement joins TRBV20-1 to TRBJ2-3; D is perhaps TRBD2 (5 bases). Per the germline V gene, CDR1 is DFQATT and CDR2 is SNEGSKA (reference sequence). V was pared by 0 bases and J by 1 base, with 8 bases between. This CDR3 comprises 14 residues. CDR3 nucleotides: TGCAGTGCTAGAGATGCGGGTGGCACAGATACGCAGTATTTT. Translation gives CSARDAGGTDTQYF.

This clonotype was counted only a few times. The rearrangement links TRBV20-1 to TRBJ1-5; D uncertain. Germline CDR1 reads DFQATT; CDR2 reads SNEGSKA (reference sequence). The length of the CDR3 is 15 residues. The V and J ends lost 5 bases and 4 bases respectively, with 18 bases between them. CDR3 protein: CSALRGGWANQPQHF. For the CDR3, the DNA is TGCAGTGCTCTCCGCGGAGGGTGGGCGAATCAGCCCCAGCATTTT.

This clonotype was found many times. The V and J genes are TRBV29-1 and TRBJ1-2, with D possibly being TRBD1 (6 bases). The CDR3 totals 12 residues. Trimming shortened V by 3 bases and J by 7 bases, and 12 bases separated the two germline ends. Germline V gene data show CDR1 as SQVTM and CDR2 as ANQGSEA. In DNA, the CDR3 is TGCAGCGTTGACTCCCGGGGGCTTGGCTACACCTTC. Translating it yields CSVDSRGLGYTF.

The chain uses TRBV4-3 and TRBJ1-2, with TRBD1 matching 7 bases. Trimming removed 0 bases from V and 4 bases from J; junction bases left unmatched: 2. Germline V lookup: CDR1 LGHNA, CDR2 YSLEER. This CDR3 region has 14 residues. CDR3 residues: CASSQDGDSYGYTF. DNA for the CDR3: TGCGCCAGCAGCCAAGACGGGGACAGCTATGGCTACACCTTC.

V usage is TRBV28 and J usage is TRBJ1-5, with a tentative D call TRBD1 (5 bases). V was shortened by 8 bases and J by 2 bases, with 10 bases between the two germline ends. The V gene's germline CDR1 is MDHEN and CDR2 SYDVKM. The CDR3 spans 13 residues. The CDR3, as DNA: TGTGCCAGCTGGGAAGGGGGCAATCAGCCCCAGCATTTT. It encodes CASWEGGNQPQHF.

This clonotype was detected only a few times. The J gene is TRBJ2-7, the V gene TRBV15; perhaps TRBD1 as D (6 bases). The germline V gene encodes CDR1 LNHNV and CDR2 YYDKDF (reference sequence). The germline V and J ends were trimmed by 1 base and 4 bases, with 23 bases remaining between them. The CDR3 covers 18 residues. The DNA of the CDR3 is TGTGCCACCAGCAGAGCCGGAACGGGCAGGGGCCCGCTTTACGAGCAGTACTTC. This translates into CATSRAGTGRGPLYEQYF.

This chain uses TRBV20-1 with TRBJ2-7; TRBD2 aligns across 13 bases. The CDR3 is made up of 15 amino acids. In germline, CDR1 is DFQATT, CDR2 SNEGSKA (reference sequence). Losses at the gene ends were 1 base for V and 7 bases for J; bases not matched to a gene: 7. The chain's CDR3 is CSARGPGLAGREQYF. CDR3 nucleotides: TGCAGTGCTAGAGGCCCGGGACTAGCGGGGCGAGAGCAGTACTTC.

The rearrangement uses TRBV7-2 and TRBJ2-1; D possibly matches TRBD1 or TRBD2 (5 bases each). The CDR3 contains 13 residues. With 1 base removed from V and 12 bases from J, the gap between germline ends came to 13 bases. Germline CDR1 SGHTA, CDR2 FQGNSA. The DNA for the CDR3 is TGTGCCAGCAGCTTAGGGGGGAGCGCTATGCAGTTCTTC. Translated: CASSLGGSAMQFF.

This chain connects TRBV6-4 to TRBJ1-1; 7 nucleotides line up with TRBD1. This CDR3 spans 14 amino acids. Per germline, CDR1 MRHNA and CDR2 SNTAGT. Trimming cost V 5 bases and J 1 base; bases outside gene matches: 4. The CDR3 bases are TGTGCCAGCAGTCCCAGGGGGAGGAACACTGAAGCTTTCTTT. Its translation: CASSPRGRNTEAFF.

In this sample, this clonotype turned up many times. CDR3 in DNA: TGCAGCGTTGATAACTATGCAGATACGCAGTATTTT. Its protein is CSVDNYADTQYF. V gene TRBV29-1 combines with J gene TRBJ2-3; no firm D call. The CDR3 is 12 amino acids. The germline CDR1 and CDR2 sequences are SQVTM and ANQGSEA. Trimming stripped 3 bases from V and 4 bases from J, with 8 bases between.